The 8 T cell receptor beta chains in this list originate from one sample, sequenced in a study of response to subunit inactivated influenza vaccine. From the RT-PCR reads, TCRdb called clonotypes with MiXCR, one entry per CDR3 protein. The sample lists approximately 700,000 distinct CDR3 sequences, 15% to 19% occurring once. Sequences were derived from PBMCs from blood, sampled about 12 days after vaccination. These receptors were obtained from a man in his fifties who received an inactivated influenza vaccine.

The chain carries TRBV18 and TRBJ2-7, with D tentatively TRBD2 (5 bases). The germline gives CDR1 KGHSH, CDR2 LQKENI. This CDR3 is 15 amino acids long. The V end lost 0 bases, the J end lost 2 bases, and 11 bases lay between the germline ends. CDR3 sequence (DNA): TGTGCCAGCTCACCACCTGGACTTTTCACCTACGAGCAGTACTTC. This sequence encodes CASSPPGLFTYEQYF.

This chain connects TRBV4-1 to TRBJ2-3; the match to TRBD1 covers 10 bases. The CDR3 runs to 17 residues. CDR1 MGHRA and CDR2 YSYEKL come from the germline V gene. J lost 6 bases, V lost 0 bases, and 9 bases had no gene match. As DNA, the CDR3 is TGCGCCAGCAGCCAAGACGGGACAGGGGAGCTTTGGGATACGCAGTATTTT. Translated: CASSQDGTGELWDTQYF.

The chain couples TRBV28 to TRBJ2-1; 11 positions match TRBD2. V lost 5 bases, J lost 8 bases, and 11 bases stayed unmatched. This CDR3 is built from 16 residues. From germline, CDR1 is MDHEN and CDR2 SYDVKM. CDR3 DNA sequence: TGTGCCAGCAGTACACAACTAGCGGGAGTAGTCGATGAGCAGTTCTTC. It codes for CASSTQLAGVVDEQFF.

This clonotype was picked up a small number of times. The J gene is TRBJ2-1, the V gene TRBV28, with TRBD2 matching 16 bases. This CDR3 is built from 18 residues. Trimming took 6 bases from V and 4 from J; bases not matched to a gene: 9. Looked up from germline, CDR1 is MDHEN and CDR2 is SYDVKM. The CDR3 protein is CASSVAGTSGRAYNEQFF. The CDR3 DNA sequence: TGTGCCAGCAGCGTAGCCGGGACTAGCGGGAGGGCTTACAATGAGCAGTTCTTC.

In its sample, this clonotype was seen many times. This chain uses TRBV7-8 with TRBJ2-5; D is ambiguous. The V gene's germline CDR1 is SGHVS and CDR2 FQNEAQ. V was clipped by 2 bases and J by 3 bases, with 13 bases between them. This CDR3 comprises 15 residues. The CDR3 is CASSLFLAEKETQYF. CDR3 sequence (DNA): TGTGCCAGCAGCTTATTTTTGGCAGAAAAAGAGACCCAGTACTTC.

V gene TRBV13 combines with J gene TRBJ1-1; maybe TRBD1 (5 bases). V was shortened by 5 bases and J by 4 bases, with 20 bases between the two germline ends. The CDR3 covers 16 residues. Germline-derived CDR1 and CDR2 are PRHDT and FYEKMQ (reference sequence). This chain's CDR3 is CASSPRGVRSLTEAFF. The DNA of the CDR3 is TGTGCCAGCAGCCCCCGAGGGGTCAGGTCTCTCACTGAAGCTTTCTTT.

This clonotype has a handful of counts. The chain is built from TRBV6-1 and TRBJ1-4; 7 bases are shared with TRBD1. CDR3 size: 15 residues. CDR1 and CDR2 (germline): MNHNS, SASEGT. V lost 5 bases and J lost 10; bases outside the gene matches: 13. The CDR3 nucleotides are TGTGCCAGCAGTCGGAGGGGGCAGGGTGGAGGAAAACTGTTTTTT. This translates into CASSRRGQGGGKLFF.

This clonotype turned up a few times. This sequence joins TRBV4-1 and TRBJ2-6; no reliable D call. Trimming took 2 bases from V and 2 from J, leaving 10 bases between them. This CDR3 spans 16 amino acids. Germline lookup yields CDR1 MGHRA and CDR2 YSYEKL. CDR3 DNA: TGCGCCAGCAGCCAACAAATCCGGGCTGGGGCCAACGTCCTGACTTTC. This translates into CASSQQIRAGANVLTF.